This T cell receptor (beta chain) comes out of a study of graft-versus-host responses after intestinal transplantation (dated by TCRdb to the early 2020s). With regard to the full study: Multivisceral, liver-intestinal, or isolated intestinal transplants were received by the recipients. All recipients received anti-thymocyte globulin induction followed by maintenance tacrolimus and steroids for about three years. After intestinal transplantation, graft-versus-host and host-versus-graft alloreactive T cell clones in the graft, circulation and bone marrow were tracked using bulk TCR-beta CDR3 sequencing. Alloreactive clones were identified by sequencing pre-transplant mixed lymphocyte reaction products and comparing these products with unstimulated pre-transplant donor and recipient T cells. Of the 20 to 25 intestinal transplant recipients enrolled in the cohort, one of whom was a retransplant, a few patients without pretransplant specimens were excluded. Donor T cell macrochimerism was defined as a peak of at least 4% donor T cells among recipient peripheral blood mononuclear cells. Rather than going through the commercial service, samples from a few later patients were sequenced in-house on an Illumina MiSeq and processed with MiXCR.

Reading the label with the study, this specimen's time point is: cells obtained before transplantation from donor or recipient. CD3+CD4+ and CD3+CD8+ populations were FACS-sorted from unstimulated pre-transplant donor and recipient cells taken from spleen or lymph nodes. This clone was detected only a few times. The clone's antigen remains unknown. No base quality values were provided; no much bigger clone lies one nucleotide off. V loses 5 bases, J loses 0 bases, and the germline ends lie 8 bases apart. Counted from cysteine to phenylalanine, this CDR3 has 14 amino acids. Only CDR3 DNA remains: 42 bases, in frame from the first base. Sequences MDHEN (CDR1) and SYDVKM (CDR2) are obtained from the germline V gene. Preparation of the library involved the immunoSEQ multiplex PCR assay. For most patients, genomic DNA was isolated using the Qiagen DNeasy Blood and Tissue Kit and was shipped frozen to Adaptive Biotechnologies for TCR sequencing. High-throughput TCR-beta CDR3 sequencing of genomic DNA from most patients was performed by Adaptive Biotechnologies. On the authors' methods: Adaptive's ImmunoSEQ software was the source of the TCR sequencing data for 15 to 20 patients, while a few other patients were processed with MiXCR and VDJtools. To correct CD4 versus CD8 sorting errors, sequences present in both subsets at a frequency ratio below 5:1 were removed. CDR3 nucleotide sequences shared by donor and recipient were removed because the origin of these sequences could not be assigned. Alloreactive clones required at least 2-fold expansion over unstimulated cells and minimum CFSE-low frequency of 0.002% (template counts) or 0.001% (read counts). Clones were considered mappable if detected in sequenced pre-transplant spleen, lymph node, or MLR CFSE-low populations of the donor or recipient. Cumulative frequency of alloreactive clones was calculated as a percentage of all sequences weighted by copy number. The table comes from immuneACCESS by way of TCRdb, which keeps in-frame sequences with V and J called. Part of the clones is missing from these tables; in studies checked, under half for an unresolved V gene and the rest for unknown reasons. V, J and clone size are those of that table, while D and trimming were read from the DNA. Counted in this sample were some 82,000 clones; around 87% of them appeared once. About 8% of the sample is taken by the ten largest.

Results the study describes overall, beyond this receptor: Patients with donor T cell macrochimerism had high GvH to HvG T cell clonal ratios in their allografts. The relatively low number and heterogeneity of intestinal transplant patients limited the conclusions. Early after transplant, declines in HvG clones were associated with peak levels of circulating GvH clones. GvH clones were detected in recipient bone marrow, and some appeared earlier in ileal mucosa or blood, consistent with an intestinal mucosal origin.

The sequencing here drew on unstimulated CD8+ T cells sorted from spleen or lymph node cells, taken before transplant. The sequence joins TRBV28 to TRBJ1-3, with the D gene not clear enough to name. The TCR was taken from a human donor who was the organ donor for an intestinal transplant. The CDR3 protein is CASSPYRSGNTIYF. In nucleotides, the sequence is TGTGCCAGCAGTCCGTACCGCTCTGGAAACACCATATATTTT. Where the CDR3 stops, the reference TRBV28 and TRBJ1-3 genes take over; the full variable domain is DVKVTQSSRYLVKRTGEKVFLECVQDMDHENMFWYRQDPGLGLRLIYFSYDVKMKEKGDIPEGYSVSREKKERFSLILESASTNQTSMYLCASSPYRSGNTIYFGEGSWLTVV.